The 9 T cell receptor beta chains below come from one sample, sequenced in a study of a mutant IDH1 vaccine in newly diagnosed glioma. Time point defined: week 23, last vaccination. The vaccine gave 300 ug of a 20-mer mutant IDH1 peptide subcutaneously per dose. Method: immunoSEQ multiplex PCR; TCRdb's copy keeps in-frame clones and lacks some. Of roughly 50,000 clones in the sample, around 80% were seen once. These TCRs are of unknown antigen specificity. Sequencing used PBMCs, obtained from a glioma patient whose treatment included an IDH1 peptide vaccine. The receptors originated from a woman aged 35 to 49 with glioma. Some clones in this sample may be carry-over from other donors' samples.

This clone occurred a few times. The chain is built from TRBV30 and TRBJ2-6, with TRBD2 identical over 7 bases. In germline, CDR1 is GTSNPN, CDR2 SVGIG (reference sequence). Trimming at V came to 3 bases and at J to 0 bases, leaving 8 bases not matched to a gene. The CDR3 is 17 residues long. The CDR3 protein is CAWRRGRGPSGANVLTF. DNA of the CDR3: TGTGCCTGGAGGCGGGGGAGGGGACCCTCTGGGGCCAACGTCCTGACTTTC.

For the CDR3, the DNA is TGTGCCAGTAGCCACGCTCCGGGAGGCAATCAGCCCCAGCATTTT. It yields the protein CASSHAPGGNQPQHF. This rearrangement joins TRBV19 to TRBJ1-5; no firm D call. This CDR3 is 15 amino acids long. V lost 6 bases and J 2 bases, leaving 14 bases between the germline ends. The germline V gene encodes CDR1 LNHDA and CDR2 SQIVND (reference sequence).

The chain employs TRBV5-4 and TRBJ1-5; tentative D call: TRBD1 (5 bases). With 2 bases removed from V and 5 bases from J, the gap between germline ends came to 11 bases. The CDR3 extends over 14 amino acids. Germline values: CDR1 SGHNT, CDR2 YYREEE (reference sequence). CDR3 nucleotide sequence: TGTGCCAGCAGCTTAAGGGGCTCCTATCAGCCCCAGCATTTT. It specifies CASSLRGSYQPQHF.

This sequence joins TRBV6-5 and TRBJ2-5; possible D gene TRBD2, 6 bases. V lost 8 bases, J lost 2 bases, and 12 bases lay in between. Germline V gives CDR1 MNHEY, CDR2 SVGAGI. This CDR3 region has 13 residues. The CDR3 sequence: CASARGYQETQYF. CDR3 bases: TGTGCCAGCGCCCGGGGGTATCAAGAGACCCAGTACTTC.

The chain combines TRBV5-1 with TRBJ2-2, with TRBD2 matching over 11 bases. The V and J ends lost 3 bases and 6 bases, in that order; junction bases with no gene match: 1. CDR3 length equals 14 residues. Germline CDR1 reads SGHRS; CDR2 reads YFSETQ. CDR3 in amino acids: CASSSLAGAGELFF. The CDR3 coding sequence is TGCGCCAGCAGCTCACTAGCGGGGGCCGGGGAGCTGTTTTTT.

This clone was detected only a few times. This chain uses TRBV7-9 with TRBJ1-5; D unresolved. The CDR3 is made up of 14 amino acids. Germline CDR1 and CDR2: SEHNR and FQNEAQ (reference sequence). The germline V and J ends were trimmed by 1 base and 1 base, with 5 bases remaining between them. CDR3 nucleotides: TGTGCCAGCAGCTTAGTGGCCAGCAATCAGCCCCAGCATTTT. It codes for CASSLVASNQPQHF.

The CDR3 DNA reads TGTGCCAGCAGTTATCATTCGGGTAGGGGTGATGGCTACACCTTC. Its protein product is CASSYHSGRGDGYTF. The gene calls are TRBV6-6 and TRBJ1-2; D might be TRBD1 (5 bases). Germline V gene data show CDR1 as MNHNY and CDR2 as SVGAGI (reference sequence). The CDR3 is 15 amino acids. Trimming cost V 3 bases and J 6 bases, with 17 bases left between them.

This clone has a handful of counts. The rearrangement links TRBV30 to TRBJ2-5; D is unresolved. Germline loops: CDR1 GTSNPN, CDR2 SVGIG (reference sequence). The V and J ends lost 0 bases and 5 bases respectively, with 10 bases between them. This CDR3 region has 13 residues. The DNA for the CDR3 is TGTGCCTGGAGTGTACATGGTGGGGAGACCCAGTACTTC. This gives the protein CAWSVHGGETQYF. Variable domain in full (rest from reference TRBV30 and TRBJ2-5): SQTIHQWPATLVQPVGSPLSLECTVEGTSNPNLYWYRQAAGRGLQLLFYSVGIGQISSEVPQNLSASRPQDRQFILSSKKLLLSDSGFYLCAWSVHGGETQYFGPGTRLLVL.

The chain carries TRBV5-1 and TRBJ1-4, with D maybe TRBD1 (5 bases). The CDR3 is 16 amino acids. CDR1 SGHRS and CDR2 YFSETQ come from the germline V gene. Trimming removed 0 bases at V and 8 bases at J, with 17 bases between. The CDR3 coding sequence is TGCGCCAGCAGCTTGGCCGTAGTCGGGACGGGGGAAAAACTGTTTTTT. This codes for CASSLAVVGTGEKLFF.